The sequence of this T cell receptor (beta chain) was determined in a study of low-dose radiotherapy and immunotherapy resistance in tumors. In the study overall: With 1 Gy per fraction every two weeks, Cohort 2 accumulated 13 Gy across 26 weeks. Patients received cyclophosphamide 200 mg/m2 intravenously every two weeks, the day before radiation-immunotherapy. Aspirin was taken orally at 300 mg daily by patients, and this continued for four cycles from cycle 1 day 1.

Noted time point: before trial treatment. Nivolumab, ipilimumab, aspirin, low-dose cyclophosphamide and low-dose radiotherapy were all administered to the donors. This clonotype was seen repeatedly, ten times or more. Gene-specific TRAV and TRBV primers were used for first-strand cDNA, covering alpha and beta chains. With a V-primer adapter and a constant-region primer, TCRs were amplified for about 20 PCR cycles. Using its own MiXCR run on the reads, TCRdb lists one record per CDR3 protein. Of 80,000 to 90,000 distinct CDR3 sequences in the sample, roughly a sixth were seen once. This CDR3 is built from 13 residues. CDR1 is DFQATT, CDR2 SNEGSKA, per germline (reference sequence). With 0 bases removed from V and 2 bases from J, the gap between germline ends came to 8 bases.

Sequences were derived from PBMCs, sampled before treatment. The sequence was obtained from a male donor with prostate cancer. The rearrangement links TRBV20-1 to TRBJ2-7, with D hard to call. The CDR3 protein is CSARDLGTYEQYF. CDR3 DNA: TGCAGTGCTAGAGATTTGGGAACCTACGAGCAGTACTTC.